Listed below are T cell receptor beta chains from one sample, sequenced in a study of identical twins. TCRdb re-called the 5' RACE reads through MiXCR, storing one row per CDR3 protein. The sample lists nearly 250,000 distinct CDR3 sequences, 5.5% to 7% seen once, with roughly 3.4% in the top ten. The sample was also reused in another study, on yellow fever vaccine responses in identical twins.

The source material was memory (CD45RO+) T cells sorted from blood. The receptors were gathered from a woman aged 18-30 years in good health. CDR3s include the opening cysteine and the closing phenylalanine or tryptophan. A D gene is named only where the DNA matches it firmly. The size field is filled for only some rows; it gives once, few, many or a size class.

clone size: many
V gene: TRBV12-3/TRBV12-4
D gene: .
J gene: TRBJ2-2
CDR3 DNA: TGTGCCAGCAGAAGGGGCTACACCGGGGAGCTGTTTTTT
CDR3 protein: CASRRGYTGELFF

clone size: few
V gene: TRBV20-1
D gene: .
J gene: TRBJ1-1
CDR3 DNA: TGCAGTGCTCCTCGGGACGTGAAGACTGAAGCTTTCTTT
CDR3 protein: CSAPRDVKTEAFF

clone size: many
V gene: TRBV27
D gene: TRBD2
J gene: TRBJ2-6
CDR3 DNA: TGTGCCAGCAGTTATCGAATAGCGGGAGACTACTCCGGGGCCAACGTCCTGACTTTC
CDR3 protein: CASSYRIAGDYSGANVLTF

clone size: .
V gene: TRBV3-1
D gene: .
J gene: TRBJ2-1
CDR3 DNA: TGTGCCAGCAGCCAAGATGTCCAGGGGAGTCCCATCTCCTACAATGAGCAGTTCTTC
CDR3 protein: CASSQDVQGSPISYNEQFF

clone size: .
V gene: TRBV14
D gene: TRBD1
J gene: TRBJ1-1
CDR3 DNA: TGTGCCAGCAGCCCCGGACAGGGTATTCTCCTGAACACTGAAGCTTTCTTT
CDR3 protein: CASSPGQGILLNTEAFF

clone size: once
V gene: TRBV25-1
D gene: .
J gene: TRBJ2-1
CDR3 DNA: TGTGCCAGCACCCTCTTCAATGAGCAGTTCTTC
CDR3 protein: CASTLFNEQFF

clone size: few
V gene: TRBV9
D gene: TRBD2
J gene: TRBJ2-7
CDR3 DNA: TGTGCCAGCAGCGATCCGCGTGGGGGGGTCTCCTACGAGCAGTACTTC
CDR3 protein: CASSDPRGGVSYEQYF

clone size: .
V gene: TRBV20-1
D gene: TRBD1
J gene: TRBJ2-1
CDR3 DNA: TGCAGTGCTAGAGCCCCGGGACAGAGTATTCATGAGCAGTTCTTC
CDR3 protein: CSARAPGQSIHEQFF

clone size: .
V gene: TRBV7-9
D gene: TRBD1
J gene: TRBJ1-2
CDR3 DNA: TGTGCCAGCAGCTTAGAGACAGGGGGCGAATCTGGCTACACCTTC
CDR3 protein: CASSLETGGESGYTF

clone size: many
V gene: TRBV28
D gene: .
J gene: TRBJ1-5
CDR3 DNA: TGTGCCAGCAGTCGCCGGGCCCCATGGGTGCCCCAGCATTTT
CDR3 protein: CASSRRAPWVPQHF

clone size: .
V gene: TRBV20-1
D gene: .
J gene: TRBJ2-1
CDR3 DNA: TGCAGTGCTAGAGAAGGGGCTGAGCAGTTCTTC
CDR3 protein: CSAREGAEQFF

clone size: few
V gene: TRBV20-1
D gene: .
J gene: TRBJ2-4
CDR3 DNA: TGCAGTGCTAGAGATAAGTGGGGGAGAGCCAAAAACATTCAGTACTTC
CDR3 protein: CSARDKWGRAKNIQYF

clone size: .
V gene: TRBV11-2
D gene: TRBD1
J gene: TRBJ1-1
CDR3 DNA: TGTGCCAGCAGTTCAACAGGGGGCATCGGCACTGAAGCTTTCTTT
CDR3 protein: CASSSTGGIGTEAFF

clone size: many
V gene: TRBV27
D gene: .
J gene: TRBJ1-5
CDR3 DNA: TGTGCCAGCAGTCCCCAGGTGGGGGGTCAGCCCCAGCATTTT
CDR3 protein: CASSPQVGGQPQHF

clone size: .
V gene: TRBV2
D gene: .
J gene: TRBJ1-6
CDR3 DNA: TGTGCCAGCAAGGACGGCAATTGGGAGTCACCCCTCCACTTT
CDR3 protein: CASKDGNWESPLHF

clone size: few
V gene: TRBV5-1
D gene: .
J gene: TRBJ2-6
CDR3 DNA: TGCGCCAGCAGCTTGGCCGTCTCTGGGGCCAACGTCCTGACTTTC
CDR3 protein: CASSLAVSGANVLTF

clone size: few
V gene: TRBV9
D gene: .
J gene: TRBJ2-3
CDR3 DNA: TGTGCCAGCAGCGTAAGCCTACAGGGAGCAAGCACAGATACGCAGTATTTT
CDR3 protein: CASSVSLQGASTDTQYF

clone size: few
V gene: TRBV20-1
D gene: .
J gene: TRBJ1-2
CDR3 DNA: TGCAGTGTCGTCAGAGAAAACTATGGCTACACCTTC
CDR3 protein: CSVVRENYGYTF

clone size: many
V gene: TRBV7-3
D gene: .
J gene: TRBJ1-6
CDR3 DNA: TGTGCCAGCAGCTCCTCCGTAAATTCACCCCTCCACTTT
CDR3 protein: CASSSSVNSPLHF

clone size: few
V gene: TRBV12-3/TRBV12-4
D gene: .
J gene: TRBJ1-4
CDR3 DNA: TGTGCCAGCAGTCTCAAAACTAATGAAAAACTGTTTTTT
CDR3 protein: CASSLKTNEKLFF

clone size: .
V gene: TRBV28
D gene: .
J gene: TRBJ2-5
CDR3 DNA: TGTGCCAGCAGTTTAATCCAGGCAGTAGAGACCCAGTACTTC
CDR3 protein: CASSLIQAVETQYF

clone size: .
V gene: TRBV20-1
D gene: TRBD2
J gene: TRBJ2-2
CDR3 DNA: TGCAGTGCTAGAGAACTAGCGGGGGGCCTTACCGGGGAGCTGTTTTTT
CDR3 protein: CSARELAGGLTGELFF

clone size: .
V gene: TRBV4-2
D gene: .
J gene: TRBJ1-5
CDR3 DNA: TGTGCCAGCAGCCAAGATTCGGGTAGGGGCAATCAGCCCCAGCATTTT
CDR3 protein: CASSQDSGRGNQPQHF

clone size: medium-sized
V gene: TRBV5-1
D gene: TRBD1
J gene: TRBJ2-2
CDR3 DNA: TGCGCCAGCAGCCCCAGACAGGGTTACACCGGGGAGCTGTTTTTT
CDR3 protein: CASSPRQGYTGELFF

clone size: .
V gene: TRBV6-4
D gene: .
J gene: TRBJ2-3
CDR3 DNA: TGTGCCAGCAGTACAACCGTCACAGATACGCAGTATTTT
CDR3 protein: CASSTTVTDTQYF

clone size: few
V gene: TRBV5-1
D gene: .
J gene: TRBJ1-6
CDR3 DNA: TGCGCCAGCAGCTTGGGTTGGGACACAGGAGGGAATTCACCCCTCCACTTT
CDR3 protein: CASSLGWDTGGNSPLHF

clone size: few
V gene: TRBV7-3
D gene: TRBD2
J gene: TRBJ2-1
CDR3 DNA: TGTGCCAGCAGCCACGGACTAGCGGGAGACAATGAGCAGTTCTTC
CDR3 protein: CASSHGLAGDNEQFF

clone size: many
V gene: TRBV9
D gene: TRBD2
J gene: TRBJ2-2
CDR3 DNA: TGTGCCAGCAGCCCCCGAAGAGGTAGCGGGGCCGGGGAGCTGTTTTTT
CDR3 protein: CASSPRRGSGAGELFF

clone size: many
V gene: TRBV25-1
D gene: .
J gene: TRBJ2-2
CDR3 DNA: TGTGCCAGCAGTGATGGATTAAGGGTTAACACCGGGGAGCTGTTTTTT
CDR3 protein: CASSDGLRVNTGELFF

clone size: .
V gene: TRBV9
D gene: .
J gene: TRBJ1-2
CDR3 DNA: TGTGCCAGCAGCCCTGGGACACACTCTAACTATGGCTACACCTTC
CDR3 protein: CASSPGTHSNYGYTF

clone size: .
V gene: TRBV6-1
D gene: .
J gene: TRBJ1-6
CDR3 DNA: TGTGCCAGCAGTGCGGGGGATCCCTATAATTCACCCCTCCACTTT
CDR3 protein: CASSAGDPYNSPLHF

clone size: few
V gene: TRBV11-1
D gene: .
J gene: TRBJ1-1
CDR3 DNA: TGTGCCAGCAGCCTGCGCCGTGGGTACACTGAAGCTTTCTTT
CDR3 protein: CASSLRRGYTEAFF

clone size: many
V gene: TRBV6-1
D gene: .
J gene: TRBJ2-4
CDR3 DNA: TGTGCCAGCAGTCGTACCGGTCGATCGGGAGCCTCCAAAAACATTCAGTACTTC
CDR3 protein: CASSRTGRSGASKNIQYF

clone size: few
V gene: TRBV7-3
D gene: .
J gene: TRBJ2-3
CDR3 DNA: TGTGCCAGCAGCTTAGGAGTTAGCTCAGATACGCAGTATTTT
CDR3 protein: CASSLGVSSDTQYF

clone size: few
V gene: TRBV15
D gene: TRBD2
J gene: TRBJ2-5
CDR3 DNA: TGTGCCACCAGCAGACCTGGGACTAGCGGGAGGGAGACCCAGTACTTC
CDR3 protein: CATSRPGTSGRETQYF

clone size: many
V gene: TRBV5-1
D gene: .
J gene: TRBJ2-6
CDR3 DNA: TGCGCCAGCAGCTTGTACGGAAACTCTGGGGCCAACGTCCTGACTTTC
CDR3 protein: CASSLYGNSGANVLTF

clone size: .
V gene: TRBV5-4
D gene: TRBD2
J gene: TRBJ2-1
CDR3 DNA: TGTGCCAGCAGCCTAGCGGGGATGTACAATGAGCAGTTCTTC
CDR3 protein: CASSLAGMYNEQFF

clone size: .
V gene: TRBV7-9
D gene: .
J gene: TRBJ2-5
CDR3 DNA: TGTGCCAGCAGCTTAGTTGTTATGACTTTCATACAAGAGACCCAGTACTTC
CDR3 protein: CASSLVVMTFIQETQYF

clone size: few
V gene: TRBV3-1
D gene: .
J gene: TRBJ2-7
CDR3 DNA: TGTGCCAGCAGTTTTTTGACCTACGAGCAGTACTTC
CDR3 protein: CASSFLTYEQYF

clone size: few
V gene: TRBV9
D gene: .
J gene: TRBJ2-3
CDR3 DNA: TGTGCCAGCAGCTTGCAACAAAGAGATACGCAGTATTTT
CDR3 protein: CASSLQQRDTQYF